This T cell receptor (beta chain) was identified during a study of blood T cell repertoires in COVID-19 (dated by TCRdb to the early 2020s). For the study in its entirety: The collaborator samples originated in the United States, Italy and Spain and spanned the acute and convalescent phases of COVID-19. Samples came from the ongoing ImmuneRACE study (first 160 participants) plus 1,254 subjects from 6 global collaborators. The repertoires were made available in a free public database intended to serve as a resource for research on the immune response to SARS-CoV-2. Where available, HLA class I and class II types were obtained from metadata supplied by the sample provider rather than from assay-based typing. The material from the prospective study consisted of cDNA or gDNA derived from T cells, B-cell-depleted T cells, or PBMCs. Subjects who had been exposed to COVID-19, were actively infected with it, or had recovered from it provided the deeply sampled blood TCRbeta repertoires that made up the dataset. Nearly every sample came with metadata listing a de-identified subject ID, COVID-19 status, age in years and sex.

A word on this clone: The antigen it binds to is not known. At one of its ends the junction is not consistent with the germline gene, which may arise from a read error.

What the work shows at the level of the full study, not this receptor alone: The amount of clinical and demographic metadata varied by source and participant and was provided uncurated.

TCRbeta CDR3 regions were amplified from genomic DNA by means of the immunoSEQ Assay, a bias-controlled multiplex PCR. Per the authors' processing: Within the assay, amplification of reference gene primers was used to estimate how many nucleated cells each sample contained. To quantify the absolute abundance of each unique TCRbeta CDR3 rearrangement, sequence reads were collapsed and filtered. For each sample, productive Simpson clonality was calculated as the square root of Simpson's diversity index across productive rearrangements. This is the immuneACCESS table as TCRdb keeps it, with only in-frame sequences that have V and J called. A part of the clones is gone; compared with another copy, unresolved V genes explain less than half, and the rest is unexplained. The DNA was the basis for D and trimming; V, J and clone size are from that table. This sample gives about 73,000 clones in total; more than 70% of them show up just once. 2% to 2.5% of the sample comes from the top ten.

One collaborating source in Seattle enrolled patients while the patients were actively infected and followed the patients over time throughout the course of disease. Collaborating institutions collected whole blood in K2EDTA tubes following their own protocols. For TCRbeta analysis, collaborators shipped samples in one of three forms: frozen whole blood, isolated PBMCs, or DNA extracted from either of those sample types. CDR1 and CDR2 are read off the germline V gene as SGHTA and FQGTGA. From the cysteine through the phenylalanine, the CDR3 covers 13 amino acids. Solely the CDR3 DNA is kept, with 39 bases framed from the first base.

The sample comprised peripheral blood. This TCR derives from a man aged 70 or older with COVID-19, enrolled during active disease. Recombination linked TRBV7-3 to TRBJ1-1, with no reliable assignment of the D segment. The sequenced DNA: TGTGCCAGCAGCCTAACCGGGAACACTGAAGCTTTCTTT. Translated, this gives CASSLTGNTEAFF.